The clone carrying this T cell receptor beta chain was seen repeatedly, ten times or more. One entry per CDR3 protein, called by TCRdb with MiXCR from the reads. The table records around 190,000 distinct CDR3 sequences, approximately 15% of them present only once. The data belong to a study of T cell repertoires in cytomegalovirus infection. This CDR3 comprises 12 residues. Trimming removed 3 bases at V and 4 bases at J, with 4 bases between. Germline V gene data show CDR1 as SGHTA and CDR2 as FQGNSA. The sequence derives from a human donor in good health (CMV status not recorded). Some clones in this sample may be carry-over from other donors' samples. The chain has TRBV7-2 and TRBJ1-3; no clear D. The specimen sequenced was PBMCs. CDR3 sequence: CASSFRGNTIYF. The CDR3 DNA is TGTGCCAGCAGCTTCCGGGGAAACACCATATATTTT.